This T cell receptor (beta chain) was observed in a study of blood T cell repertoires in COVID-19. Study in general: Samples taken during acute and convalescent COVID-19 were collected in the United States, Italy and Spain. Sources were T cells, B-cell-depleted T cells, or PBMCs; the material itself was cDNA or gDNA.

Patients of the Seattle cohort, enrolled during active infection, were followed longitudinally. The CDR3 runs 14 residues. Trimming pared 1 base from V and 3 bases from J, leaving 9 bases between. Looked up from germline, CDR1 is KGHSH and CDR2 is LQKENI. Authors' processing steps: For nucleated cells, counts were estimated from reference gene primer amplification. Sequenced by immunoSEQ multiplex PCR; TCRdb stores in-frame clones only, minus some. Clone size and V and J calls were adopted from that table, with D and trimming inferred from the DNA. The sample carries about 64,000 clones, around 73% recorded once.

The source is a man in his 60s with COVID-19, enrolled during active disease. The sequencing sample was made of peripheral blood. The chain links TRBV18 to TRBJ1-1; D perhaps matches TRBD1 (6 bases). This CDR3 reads CASSPLQGDTEAFF. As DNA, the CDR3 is TGTGCCAGCTCACCACTACAGGGTGACACTGAAGCTTTCTTT.